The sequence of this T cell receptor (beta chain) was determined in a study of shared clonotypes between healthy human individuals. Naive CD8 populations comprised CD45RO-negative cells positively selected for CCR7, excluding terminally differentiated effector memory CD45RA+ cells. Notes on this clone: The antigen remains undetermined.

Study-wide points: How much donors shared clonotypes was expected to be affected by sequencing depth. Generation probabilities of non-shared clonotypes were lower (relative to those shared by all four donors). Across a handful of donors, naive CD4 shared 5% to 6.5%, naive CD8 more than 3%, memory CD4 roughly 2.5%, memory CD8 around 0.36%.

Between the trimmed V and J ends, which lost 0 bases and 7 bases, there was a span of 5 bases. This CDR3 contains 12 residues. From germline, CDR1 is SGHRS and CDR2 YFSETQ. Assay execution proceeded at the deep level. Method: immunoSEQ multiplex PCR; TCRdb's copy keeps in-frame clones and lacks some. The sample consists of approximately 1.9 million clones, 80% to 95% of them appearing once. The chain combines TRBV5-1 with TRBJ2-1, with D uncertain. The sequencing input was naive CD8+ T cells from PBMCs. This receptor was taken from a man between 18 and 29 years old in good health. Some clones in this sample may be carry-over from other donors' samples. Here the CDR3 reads CASSLDGNEQFF. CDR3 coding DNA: TGCGCCAGCAGCTTGGACGGGAATGAGCAGTTCTTC.